Listed here is a single T cell receptor beta chain. TCRdb keeps only in-frame clones here, not all; method: immunoSEQ multiplex PCR. The data contain about 660,000 clones, about 87% of them seen just once; the ten biggest clones take up about 0.0094%. Germline V gene data show CDR1 as SGHTA and CDR2 as FQGNSA. CDR3 length equals 16 residues. The junction had 7 bases not matched to a gene; V was cut back by 5 bases and J by 1 base. This entry is derived from a study of shared T cell receptors in the human thymus. These same data were also listed under a study on human thymus T cells. Per that paper: Biased V and J segment usage appeared in thymus and peripheral blood. Unrelated individuals reportedly shared highly overlapping thymic TCR repertoires.

The sequence derives from a boy under two years old with a congenital heart defect. The chain joins TRBV7-2 to TRBJ1-1; 10 positions agree with TRBD1. Sequences were obtained from thymocytes. The chain's CDR3 is CASSPGTGEKNTEAFF. The CDR3 nucleotides are TGTGCCAGCAGCCCCGGGACAGGGGAAAAGAACACTGAAGCTTTCTTT.